The 27 T cell receptor beta chains in this list originate from one sample, sequenced in a study of blood T cells in healthy people across ages. Next came a second PCR, run for about 6 to 12 cycles, which used a sample-barcoded 5' primer along with a J-beta primer mix. TCRdb re-called the 5' RACE reads with MiXCR, one entry per CDR3 protein. Of 650,000 to 1,000,000 distinct CDR3 sequences in the sample, about half were seen once. Specimen: blood. The origin of the receptors is a man of 80 years or more in good health.

This clonotype occurred a few times. The rearrangement links TRBV12-3 or TRBV12-4 to TRBJ1-4; 7 bases align to TRBD1. The V segment lost 4 bases and the J segment 8 bases; nucleotides outside the gene matches: 10. This CDR3 spans 15 amino acids. CDR3 nucleotides: TGTGCCAGCAGTTCGACAGGGACCCCGAGAGAAAAACTGTTTTTT. This encodes CASSSTGTPREKLFF.

Note on this clonotype: Compared with germline, one end of the junction differs, possibly owing to a read error. This chain connects TRBV29-1 to TRBJ2-1, with D possibly being TRBD1 (6 bases). CDR3 length: 14 amino acids. Germline CDR1 and CDR2: SQVTM and ANQGSEA. CDR3 nucleotides: TGCAGCGTAACCAGGGCCAGGGGTAACAATGAGCGGTTCTTC. As protein: CSVTRARGNNERFF.

This clonotype came up many times. This chain uses TRBV20-1 with TRBJ2-1; 8 bases are a match to TRBD2. Trimming at V came to 0 bases and at J to 6 bases, leaving 10 bases not matched to a gene. The CDR3 runs 16 residues. Germline V CDR1 and CDR2: DFQATT, SNEGSKA (reference sequence). DNA of the CDR3: TGCAGTGCTAGAGATTCCCGGGAGGGTATTTCCAATGAGCAGTTCTTC. It is translated as CSARDSREGISNEQFF.

This rearrangement joins TRBV9 to TRBJ1-2; no clear D gene. Germline V gene data show CDR1 as SGDLS and CDR2 as YYNGEE. This CDR3 region has 15 residues. V lost 0 bases to trimming and J lost 4 bases, with 13 bases between them. The CDR3 here is CASSVGNGGSYGYTF. In DNA form, the CDR3 reads TGTGCCAGCAGCGTAGGTAATGGAGGGTCCTATGGCTACACCTTC.

This clonotype was counted a single time. The chain has TRBV7-2 and TRBJ2-7; 9 bases map to TRBD2. Trimming cost V 8 bases and J 7 bases; bases outside gene matches: 27. Per germline, CDR1 SGHTA and CDR2 FQGNSA. The CDR3 sequence is 19 residues long. The CDR3 DNA is TGTGCCAGCGCACAACGGTCCGGGGGAGCGGGAGGCTTTGTGGGGGAGCAGTACTTC. This translates into CASAQRSGGAGGFVGEQYF.

The rearrangement uses TRBV7-9 and TRBJ2-7, with 11 bases identical to TRBD2. Germline trimming cut 5 bases from V and 3 bases from J; bases unmatched to any gene: 9. This CDR3 has 16 amino acids. Germline-derived CDR1 and CDR2 are SEHNR and FQNEAQ (reference sequence). For the CDR3, the DNA is TGTGCCAGCAGCCGCGCCGGGACTAGCGGAGTCTACGAGCAGTACTTC. It is translated as CASSRAGTSGVYEQYF.

The J gene is TRBJ2-7, the V gene TRBV21-1; TRBD2, the table's D call, was not compared with the DNA. TRBV21-1 constitutes a pseudogene. The CDR3 extends over 15 amino acids. The CDR3 region has the DNA TGTGCCAGCAGCAAAGAAGGGACTAGTGTCTACGAGCAGTACTTC. Translation gives CASSKEGTSVYEQYF.

This clonotype was seen only a few times. This CDR3 is CASSQADRAFNEQFF. In DNA, the CDR3 is TGTGCCAGCAGCCAAGCAGACAGAGCCTTCAATGAGCAGTTCTTC. V is TRBV3-1 and J is TRBJ2-1; TRBD1 might be the D (5 bases). Germline loops: CDR1 LGHDT, CDR2 YNNKEL (reference sequence). The CDR3 consists of 15 residues. V shed 1 base and J shed 6 bases, with 13 bases lying between them.

This clonotype has more than one count but fewer than ten. The rearrangement joins TRBV6-4 to TRBJ2-5; the D gene could be TRBD1 or TRBD2 (5 bases each). CDR3 length: 17 residues. Per the germline V gene, CDR1 is MRHNA and CDR2 is SNTAGT. V lost 3 bases and J 7 bases, leaving 24 bases between the germline ends. DNA of the CDR3: TGTGCCAGCAGTGAAATTTCCCGGGACCGCGTCTGTGGGACCCAGTACTTC. Translated: CASSEISRDRVCGTQYF.

The chain is built from TRBV6-2 or TRBV6-3 and TRBJ2-2, with D perhaps TRBD1 (5 bases). CDR3 size: 15 residues. V lost 5 bases and J lost 4, with 14 bases in between. Germline-derived CDR1 and CDR2 are MNHEY and SVGEGT. CDR3 coding DNA: TGTGCCAGCAGTGAGATAGACAGTTCCACCGGGGAGCTGTTTTTT. Protein: CASSEIDSSTGELFF.

The V call is TRBV6-5, the J call TRBJ2-5; D uncertain. The closer fit of TRBJ2-7 to the DNA end suggests the J call may be wrong. The CDR3 is 11 amino acids. Per the germline V gene, CDR1 is MNHEY and CDR2 is SVGAGI. The CDR3 loop is CASRRKDEQYF. The CDR3 DNA is TGTGCCAGCAGGAGGAAGGACGAGCAGTACTTC.

This clonotype came up many times. The chain recombines TRBV7-3 with TRBJ2-7; 8 bases fit TRBD2. Trimming at V came to 2 bases and at J to 7 bases, leaving 7 bases not matched to a gene. Looked up from germline, CDR1 is SGHTA and CDR2 is FQGTGA. The CDR3 sequence is 14 residues long. CDR3 in amino acids: CASSLAAGVGEQYF. The CDR3 DNA sequence: TGTGCCAGCAGCTTAGCAGCGGGAGTGGGGGAGCAGTACTTC.

The chain joins TRBV5-1 to TRBJ1-4, with D perhaps TRBD1 (5 bases). CDR1 is SGHRS, CDR2 YFSETQ, per germline. The CDR3 covers 15 residues. V was cut by 0 bases and J by 4 bases, with 10 bases left in between. The CDR3 DNA sequence: TGCGCCAGCAGCTTGGCCGAGGGGCATAATGAAAAACTGTTTTTT. This codes for CASSLAEGHNEKLFF. The full variable domain, with the rest looked up from reference TRBV5-1 and TRBJ1-4, is KAGVTQTPRYLIKTRGQQVTLSCSPISGHRSVSWYQQTPGQGLQFLFEYFSETQRNKGNFPGRFSGRQFSNSRSEMNVSTLELGDSALYLCASSLAEGHNEKLFFGSGTQLSVL.

The chain is built from TRBV5-4 and TRBJ1-1; possible D gene TRBD1, 5 bases. The CDR3 totals 13 residues. V lost 4 bases to trimming and J lost 4 bases, with 11 bases between them. CDR1 and CDR2 (germline): SGHNT, YYREEE (reference sequence). Here the CDR3 DNA reads TGTGCCAGCAGCCCCTCGGGGCTCACTGAAGCTTTCTTT. Translated: CASSPSGLTEAFF.

V usage is TRBV28 and J usage is TRBJ2-3; 9 bases line up with TRBD2. V was pared by 2 bases and J by 5 bases, with 8 bases of the junction left unmatched. Germline lookup yields CDR1 MDHEN and CDR2 SYDVKM. The CDR3 length is 16 residues. Here the CDR3 DNA reads TGTGCCAGCAGTTTACAGACTAGCGGTCGAGAAGATACGCAGTATTTT. It specifies CASSLQTSGREDTQYF.

V usage is TRBV27 and J usage is TRBJ1-1; maybe TRBD1 (5 bases). The CDR3 spans 13 residues. With 5 bases removed from V and 9 bases from J, the gap between germline ends came to 16 bases. The V gene's germline CDR1 is MNHEY and CDR2 SMNVEV (reference sequence). CDR3 nucleotides: TGTGCCAGCAGTGATAAACAGGCTAGGAAAGCTTTCTTT. Its protein is CASSDKQARKAFF.

The V gene is TRBV5-5, the J gene TRBJ2-1; either TRBD1 or TRBD2 may supply D (5 bases each). The J call may be faulty, since TRBJ2-7 better matches the DNA end. Germline assignment: CDR1 SGHKS and CDR2 YYEKEE (reference sequence). This CDR3 spans 14 amino acids. CDR3 bases: TGTGCCAGCAGCTTGCGGCTAGGTGGGGGCGAGCAGTACTTC. Its translation is CASSLRLGGGEQYF.

The chain employs TRBV6-6 and TRBJ2-1; 8 bases agree with TRBD1. Germline assignment: CDR1 MNHNY and CDR2 SVGAGI (reference sequence). After removal of 8 bases from V and 10 bases from J, the junction contained 7 bases not matched to a gene. The CDR3 runs 12 residues. In DNA, the CDR3 is TGTGCCAGCGGACAGGGCTCCTACGAGCAGTTCTTC. Its translation: CASGQGSYEQFF.

This clonotype has just a few counts. J is TRBJ2-5 and V is TRBV6-1, with 11 bases matching TRBD2. The CDR3 length is 16 residues. Germline V gene lookup returns CDR1 MNHNS and CDR2 SASEGT. V gave up 4 bases and J gave up 5 bases; unmatched junction bases: 9. CDR3 in amino acids: CASSVLSGRAGETQYF. For the CDR3, the DNA is TGTGCCAGCAGTGTCCTTAGCGGGAGGGCCGGGGAGACCCAGTACTTC.

This sequence joins TRBV13 and TRBJ1-5; 7 bases are a match to TRBD1. Germline V gives CDR1 PRHDT, CDR2 FYEKMQ (reference sequence). CDR3 size: 14 residues. With V trimmed by 5 bases and J by 6 bases, 7 bases remained unmatched. The CDR3 loop is CASSQRGLAQPQHF. The CDR3 DNA reads as TGTGCCAGCAGCCAAAGGGGGCTGGCTCAGCCCCAGCATTTT.

This clonotype was detected only a few times. The chain links TRBV7-2 to TRBJ1-2; D might be TRBD1 (6 bases). The CDR3 sequence is 14 residues long. V was cut by 5 bases and J by 0 bases, with 10 bases left in between. Per the germline V gene, CDR1 is SGHTA and CDR2 is FQGNSA. The CDR3 DNA reads as TGTGCCAGCAGCCTGGGACACGCTAACTATGGCTACACCTTC. It is translated as CASSLGHANYGYTF. The full variable domain, rest sourced from reference TRBV7-2 and TRBJ1-2, is GAGVSQSPSNKVTEKGKDVELRCDPISGHTALYWYRQSLGQGLEFLIYFQGNSAPDKSGLPSDRFSAERTGGSVSTLTIQRTQQEDSAVYLCASSLGHANYGYTFGSGTRLTVV.

This clonotype was counted a few times. The V call is TRBV25-1, the J call TRBJ2-1; 9 bases map to TRBD2. CDR1 and CDR2 (germline): MGHDK, SYGVNS. The CDR3 spans 17 residues. J lost 7 bases, V lost 1 base, and 11 bases had no gene match. CDR3 DNA sequence: TGTGCCAGCAGTGAATTAAAAGGGACTAGCAGCGGGAATGAGCAGTTCTTC. This sequence encodes CASSELKGTSSGNEQFF. The full variable domain, rest sourced from reference TRBV25-1 and TRBJ2-1, is EADIYQTPRYLVIGTGKKITLECSQTMGHDKMYWYQQDPGMELHLIHYSYGVNSTEKGDLSSESTVSRIRTEHFPLTLESARPSHTSQYLCASSELKGTSSGNEQFFGPGTRLTVL.

The rearrangement joins TRBV10-3 to TRBJ1-2, with D unclear. The V end was cut by 0 bases, the J end by 3 bases, with 11 bases between. Germline values: CDR1 ENHRY, CDR2 SYGVKD. The CDR3 totals 15 residues. CDR3 sequence (DNA): TGTGCCATCAGTGAGTCGTTAAGGACGGACTATGGCTACACCTTC. It is translated as CAISESLRTDYGYTF.

This clonotype was counted between two and nine times. The gene calls are TRBV12-3 or TRBV12-4 and TRBJ1-1, with 7 bases matching TRBD1. V lost 2 bases, J lost 5 bases, and 5 bases stayed unmatched. The CDR3 covers 14 residues. The CDR3 DNA reads TGTGCCAGCAGTTTAAGGGGGCGAGGGACTGAAGCTTTCTTT. Translation gives CASSLRGRGTEAFF.

This clonotype was picked up a small number of times. The rearrangement joins TRBV7-2 to TRBJ2-7; TRBD1 is a possible D gene (5 bases). The V gene lost 6 bases and the J gene lost 9 bases, with 18 bases spanning the gap. The CDR3 loop spans 13 amino acids. Germline V gene data show CDR1 as SGHTA and CDR2 as FQGNSA. The CDR3 protein is CASRHRTAEWQYF. CDR3 coding DNA: TGTGCCAGCAGACACAGGACCGCGGAATGGCAGTACTTC.

J is TRBJ2-2 and V is TRBV9; weak D call: TRBD2 (6 bases). Trimming shortened V by 3 bases and J by 4 bases, and 13 bases separated the two germline ends. Germline-derived CDR1 and CDR2 are SGDLS and YYNGEE. CDR3 length: 15 residues. Written as DNA, the CDR3 is TGTGCCAGCAGCGCCGGGGCGGGGATCACCGGGGAGCTGTTTTTT. Translated, it gives CASSAGAGITGELFF.

The V gene is TRBV10-3, the J gene TRBJ2-6; TRBD2 is a possible D gene (5 bases). V lost 6 bases, J lost 0 bases, and 18 bases lay in between. Germline loops: CDR1 ENHRY, CDR2 SYGVKD. The CDR3 is 18 amino acids. The CDR3 region is CAISKDWSDSSGANVLTF. The CDR3 DNA reads as TGTGCCATCAGCAAGGACTGGTCGGATAGCTCTGGGGCCAACGTCCTGACTTTC.